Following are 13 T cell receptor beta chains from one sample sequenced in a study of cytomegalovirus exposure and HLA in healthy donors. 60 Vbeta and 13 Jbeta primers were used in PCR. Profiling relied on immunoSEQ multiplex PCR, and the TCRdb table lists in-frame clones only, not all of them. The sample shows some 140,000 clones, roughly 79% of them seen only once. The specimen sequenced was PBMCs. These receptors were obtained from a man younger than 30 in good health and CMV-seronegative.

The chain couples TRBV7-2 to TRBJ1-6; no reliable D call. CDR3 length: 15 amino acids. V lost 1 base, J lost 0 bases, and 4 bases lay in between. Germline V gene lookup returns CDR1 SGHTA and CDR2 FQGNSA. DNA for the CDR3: TGTGCCAGCAGCTTAGTGAGCTCCTATAATTCACCCCTCCACTTT. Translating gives CASSLVSSYNSPLHF.

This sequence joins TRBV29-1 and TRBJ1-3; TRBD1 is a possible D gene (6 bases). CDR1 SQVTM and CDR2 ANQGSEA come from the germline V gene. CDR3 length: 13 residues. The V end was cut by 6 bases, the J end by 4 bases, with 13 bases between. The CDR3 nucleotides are TGCAGCGTGGGGGCGTTAGGGGGAAACACCATATATTTT. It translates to CSVGALGGNTIYF.

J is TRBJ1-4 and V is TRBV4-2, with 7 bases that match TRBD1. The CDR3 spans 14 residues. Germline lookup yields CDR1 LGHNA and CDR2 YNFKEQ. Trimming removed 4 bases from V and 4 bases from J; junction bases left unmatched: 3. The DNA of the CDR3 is TGTGCCAGCAGCCGGGGACAGCTTAATGAAAAACTGTTTTTT. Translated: CASSRGQLNEKLFF.

CDR3 protein: CASSSHPQGIGGAFF. CDR3 bases: TGTGCCAGCAGCTCTCATCCCCAGGGCATCGGGGGGGCTTTCTTT. This rearrangement joins TRBV7-2 to TRBJ1-1; TRBD1 might be the D (5 bases). The CDR3 covers 15 residues. In germline, CDR1 is SGHTA, CDR2 FQGNSA. V was pared by 4 bases and J by 11 bases, with 23 bases between. The full variable domain, with the rest looked up from reference TRBV7-2 and TRBJ1-1, is GAGVSQSPSNKVTEKGKDVELRCDPISGHTALYWYRQSLGQGLEFLIYFQGNSAPDKSGLPSDRFSAERTGGSVSTLTIQRTQQEDSAVYLCASSSHPQGIGGAFFGQGTRLTVV.

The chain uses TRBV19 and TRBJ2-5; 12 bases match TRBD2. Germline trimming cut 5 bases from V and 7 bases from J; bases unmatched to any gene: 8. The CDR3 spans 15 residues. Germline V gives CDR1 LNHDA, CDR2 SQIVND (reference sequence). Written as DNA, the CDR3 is TGTGCCAGTAGTCCCGGGACTAGCGGGCGAGGGACCCAGTACTTC. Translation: CASSPGTSGRGTQYF.

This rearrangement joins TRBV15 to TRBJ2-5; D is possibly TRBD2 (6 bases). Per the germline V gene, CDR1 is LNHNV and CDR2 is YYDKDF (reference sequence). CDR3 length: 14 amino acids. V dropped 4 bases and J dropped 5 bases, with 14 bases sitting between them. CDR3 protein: CATSKRGAGETQYF. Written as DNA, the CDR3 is TGTGCCACCAGCAAGAGAGGGGCGGGGGAGACCCAGTACTTC.

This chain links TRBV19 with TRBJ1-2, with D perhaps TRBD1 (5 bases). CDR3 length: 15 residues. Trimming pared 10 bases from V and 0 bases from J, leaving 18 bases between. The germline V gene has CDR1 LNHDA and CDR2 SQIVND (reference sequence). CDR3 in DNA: TGTGCCACCCTAGTCGACAGCAAGGCTAACTATGGCTACACCTTC. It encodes CATLVDSKANYGYTF.

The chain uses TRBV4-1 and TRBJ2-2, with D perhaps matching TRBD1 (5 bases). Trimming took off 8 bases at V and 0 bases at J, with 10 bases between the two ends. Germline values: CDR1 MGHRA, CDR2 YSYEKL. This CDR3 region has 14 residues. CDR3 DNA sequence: TGCGCCAGCGTTGACAGACCGAACACCGGGGAGCTGTTTTTT. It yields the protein CASVDRPNTGELFF.

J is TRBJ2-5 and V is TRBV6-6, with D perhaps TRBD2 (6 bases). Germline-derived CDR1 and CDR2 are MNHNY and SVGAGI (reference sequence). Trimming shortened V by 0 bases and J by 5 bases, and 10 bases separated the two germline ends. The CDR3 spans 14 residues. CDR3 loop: CASSYSPGRETQYF. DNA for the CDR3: TGTGCCAGCAGTTACTCTCCAGGGAGGGAGACCCAGTACTTC.

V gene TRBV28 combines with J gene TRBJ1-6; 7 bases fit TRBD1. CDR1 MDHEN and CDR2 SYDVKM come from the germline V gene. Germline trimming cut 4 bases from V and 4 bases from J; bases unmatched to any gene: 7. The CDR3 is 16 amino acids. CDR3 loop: CASSSEQGRYNSPLHF. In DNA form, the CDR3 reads TGTGCCAGCAGTTCCGAACAGGGGAGATATAATTCACCCCTCCACTTT.

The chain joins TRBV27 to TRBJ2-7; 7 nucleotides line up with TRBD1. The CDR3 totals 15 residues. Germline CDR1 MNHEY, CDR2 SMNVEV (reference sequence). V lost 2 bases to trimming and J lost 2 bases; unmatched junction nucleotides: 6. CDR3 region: CASSLVRGLTYEQYF. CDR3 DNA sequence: TGTGCCAGCAGTTTAGTCAGGGGGTTAACCTACGAGCAGTACTTC.

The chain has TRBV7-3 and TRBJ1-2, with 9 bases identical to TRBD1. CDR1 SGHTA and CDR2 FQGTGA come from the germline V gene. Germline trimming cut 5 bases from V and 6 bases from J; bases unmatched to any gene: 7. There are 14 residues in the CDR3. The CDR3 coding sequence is TGTGCCAGCAGCCCGTCCGGACAGGGGAATGGCTACACCTTC. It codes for CASSPSGQGNGYTF.

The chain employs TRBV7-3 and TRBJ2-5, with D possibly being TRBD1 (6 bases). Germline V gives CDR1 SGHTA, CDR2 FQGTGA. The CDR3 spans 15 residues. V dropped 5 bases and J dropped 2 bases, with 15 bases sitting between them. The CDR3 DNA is TGTGCCAGCAGCCCCCGCGGTCAGGGGCAAGAGACCCAGTACTTC. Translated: CASSPRGQGQETQYF.